The next 31 T cell receptor beta chains were all read from a single sample in a study of OX40 agonist ivuxolimab in advanced cancers. The repertoire was sequenced with immunoSEQ multiplex PCR; TCRdb's copy has only in-frame clones and lacks some. This sample carries fewer than 65,000 clones, roughly 84% of them seen once, and the ten largest clones take roughly 30%. The sequencing used CD4+ or CD8+ T cells sorted from blood, collected in a trial of the OX40 agonist ivuxolimab. The receptors come from an adult with an advanced solid tumor such as melanoma, head and neck, liver or kidney cancer.

J is TRBJ2-1 and V is TRBV15, with D possibly being TRBD1 (5 bases). Germline-derived CDR1 and CDR2 are LNHNV and YYDKDF (reference sequence). V lost 5 bases and J 7 bases, leaving 12 bases between the germline ends. The CDR3 runs to 13 residues. This chain's CDR3 is CATSPIRVNEQFF. CDR3 nucleotides: TGTGCCACCAGCCCTATCAGGGTAAATGAGCAGTTCTTC.

The chain joins TRBV9 to TRBJ2-2; no definite D call. The CDR3 totals 12 residues. The V end lost 1 base, the J end lost 7 bases, and 5 bases lay between the germline ends. Looked up from germline, CDR1 is SGDLS and CDR2 is YYNGEE. This chain's CDR3 is CASSVLGGELFF. In DNA form, the CDR3 reads TGTGCCAGCAGCGTACTGGGCGGGGAGCTGTTTTTT.

V gene TRBV28 combines with J gene TRBJ2-7; tentatively, D is TRBD1 or TRBD2 (5 bases each). The germline gives CDR1 MDHEN, CDR2 SYDVKM. CDR3 length equals 19 residues. The V end lost 2 bases, the J end lost 0 bases, and 23 bases lay between the germline ends. The CDR3 bases are TGTGCCAGCAGTTTAATAGGGGATTGGGAGACACACCACTCCTACGAGCAGTACTTC. The encoded protein is CASSLIGDWETHHSYEQYF.

This chain uses TRBV5-1 with TRBJ1-4; 9 bases map to TRBD1. The V and J ends lost 2 bases and 7 bases, in that order; junction bases with no gene match: 6. The germline V gene has CDR1 SGHRS and CDR2 YFSETQ. The CDR3 length is 15 residues. The CDR3 region is CASSFQGQGSEKLFF. The CDR3 nucleotides are TGCGCCAGCAGCTTTCAAGGACAGGGGAGTGAAAAACTGTTTTTT.

The rearrangement links TRBV6-5 to TRBJ1-2, with D tentatively TRBD1 (5 bases). The ends were cut back, 0 bases at V and 4 bases at J, with 9 bases in the middle. The CDR3 runs 14 residues. CDR1 is MNHEY, CDR2 SVGAGI, per germline. CDR3 DNA: TGTGCCAGCAGTTACTCAAGAGACAGCTATGGCTACACCTTC. It is translated as CASSYSRDSYGYTF.

The chain recombines TRBV28 with TRBJ1-1; no definite D call. V was clipped by 3 bases and J by 4 bases, with 9 bases between them. The CDR3 totals 13 residues. Per germline, CDR1 MDHEN and CDR2 SYDVKM. As DNA, the CDR3 is TGTGCCAGCAGTTTCGGCAGGATCACTGAAGCTTTCTTT. Residues: CASSFGRITEAFF.

V and J are TRBV30 and TRBJ1-4; 8 nucleotides match TRBD1. The trim removed 4 bases at V and 6 bases at J, leaving 4 bases unmatched. The CDR3 has 13 amino acids. Germline V gene data show CDR1 as GTSNPN and CDR2 as SVGIG (reference sequence). The CDR3 DNA reads TGTGCCTGGACAGGGGGCGCATATGAAAAACTGTTTTTT. Translation gives CAWTGGAYEKLFF.

There are a few counts of this clone. The V and J genes are TRBV6-1 and TRBJ1-5; D ambiguous. Germline CDR1 is MNHNS and CDR2 is SASEGT. The CDR3 consists of 15 residues. Trimming left V 6 bases short and J 5 bases short, with 17 bases between. The CDR3 spells CASRPEGNSDQPQHF. In DNA form, the CDR3 reads TGTGCCAGCAGGCCCGAAGGAAACTCGGATCAGCCCCAGCATTTT.

The chain is built from TRBV9 and TRBJ1-1, with a weak D call TRBD1 (6 bases). V lost 3 bases and J lost 2, with 11 bases in between. This CDR3 has 14 residues. Germline CDR1 is SGDLS and CDR2 is YYNGEE. The CDR3 protein is CASSATGYNTEAFF. The CDR3 DNA reads as TGTGCCAGCAGCGCGACAGGATATAACACTGAAGCTTTCTTT.

V is TRBV19 and J is TRBJ2-2, with D hard to call. Deletions cut 6 bases from V and 0 bases from J, with 11 bases between. This CDR3 comprises 15 residues. Germline values: CDR1 LNHDA, CDR2 SQIVND (reference sequence). The chain's CDR3 is CASRTDRANTGELFF. CDR3 DNA sequence: TGTGCCAGTAGGACCGACCGAGCGAACACCGGGGAGCTGTTTTTT.

The count of this clone is one. V and J are TRBV5-4 and TRBJ2-7; 9 bases are a match to TRBD2. CDR3 length equals 15 residues. Germline CDR1 SGHNT, CDR2 YYREEE (reference sequence). V lost 4 bases and J lost 4; bases outside the gene matches: 9. This chain's CDR3 is CASSPTLAGRYEQYF. CDR3 bases: TGTGCCAGCAGCCCAACACTAGCGGGCCGTTACGAGCAGTACTTC. Filled out from reference TRBV5-4 and TRBJ2-7, the complete variable domain reads ETGVTQSPTHLIKTRGQQVTLRCSSQSGHNTVSWYQQALGQGPQFIFQYYREEENGRGNFPPRFSGLQFPNYSSELNVNALELDDSALYLCASSPTLAGRYEQYFGPGTRLTVT.

The gene calls are TRBV7-9 and TRBJ2-1, with a tentative D call TRBD2 (9 bases). Trimming removed 4 bases from V and 8 bases from J, with 24 bases in between. The CDR3 sequence is 17 residues long. Germline loops: CDR1 SEHNR, CDR2 FQNEAQ (reference sequence). CDR3: CASSSGGGDRKRYEQFF. The CDR3 DNA follows: TGTGCCAGCAGCTCGGGCGGGGGGGACAGGAAAAGATATGAGCAGTTCTTC.

The gene calls are TRBV15 and TRBJ1-4; D unresolved. Trimming left V 4 bases short and J 11 bases short, with 14 bases between. The CDR3 length is 13 residues. Germline V gives CDR1 LNHNV, CDR2 YYDKDF (reference sequence). The CDR3 protein is CATSIETIGKLFF. The CDR3 DNA sequence: TGTGCCACCAGCATAGAGACGATAGGGAAACTGTTTTTT. Full variable domain (missing parts from reference TRBV15 and TRBJ1-4): DAMVIQNPRYQVTQFGKPVTLSCSQTLNHNVMYWYQQKSSQAPKLLFHYYDKDFNNEADTPDNFQSRRPNTSFCFLDIRSPGLGDTAMYLCATSIETIGKLFFGSGTQLSVL.

This chain connects TRBV28 to TRBJ1-1; D might be TRBD1 (6 bases). V gave up 2 bases and J gave up 8 bases, with 18 bases separating them. The CDR3 has 15 residues. Germline V gene data show CDR1 as MDHEN and CDR2 as SYDVKM. The CDR3 region has the DNA TGTGCCAGCAGTTTACTCAGCTCGGGGACACAGGAAGCTTTCTTT. Residues: CASSLLSSGTQEAFF.

The CDR3 coding sequence is TGCGCCAGCAGCCAAGATCCCGGAGGGGGGAGGCAGTACTTC. This sequence encodes CASSQDPGGGRQYF. V and J are TRBV4-1 and TRBJ2-7; TRBD1 or TRBD2 may be the D gene (6 bases each). Germline CDR1 and CDR2: MGHRA and YSYEKL. Trimming stripped 0 bases from V and 9 bases from J, with 15 bases between. This CDR3 contains 14 residues.

The rearrangement joins TRBV5-8 to TRBJ1-3, with D perhaps TRBD1 (6 bases). V was clipped by 3 bases and J by 0 bases, with 10 bases between them. The CDR3 has 15 amino acids. Germline V gene data show CDR1 as SGHTS and CDR2 as YDEGEE. For the CDR3, the DNA is TGTGCCAGCAGCTGGGACATACGCTCTGGAAACACCATATATTTT. This gives the protein CASSWDIRSGNTIYF.

The V gene is TRBV7-8, the J gene TRBJ1-2; 9 positions agree with TRBD1. Germline-derived CDR1 and CDR2 are SGHVS and FQNEAQ. This CDR3 is built from 15 residues. V shed 2 bases, J shed 5 bases, and the junction held 6 bases outside the gene matches. The chain's CDR3 is CASSLNRDREYGYTF. The DNA of the CDR3 is TGTGCCAGCAGCTTAAATAGGGACAGGGAATATGGCTACACCTTC.

This rearrangement joins TRBV6-5 to TRBJ2-5, with TRBD2 matching over 8 bases. Germline CDR1 reads MNHEY; CDR2 reads SVGAGI. The CDR3 covers 13 residues. Trimming took 2 bases from V and 5 from J; bases not matched to a gene: 1. The CDR3 spells CASSYLAGETQYF. The CDR3, as DNA: TGTGCCAGCAGTTACCTAGCGGGTGAGACCCAGTACTTC.

This chain uses TRBV19 with TRBJ1-1; D might be TRBD1 (5 bases). The CDR3 loop spans 15 amino acids. The germline gives CDR1 LNHDA, CDR2 SQIVND (reference sequence). V was trimmed by 5 bases and J by 0 bases, leaving 13 bases between them. CDR3: CASSSTQGMNTEAFF. The CDR3, as DNA: TGTGCCAGTAGTTCGACCCAGGGCATGAACACTGAAGCTTTCTTT. Complete variable domain (other parts from reference TRBV19 and TRBJ1-1): DGGITQSPKYLFRKEGQNVTLSCEQNLNHDAMYWYRQDPGQGLRLIYYSQIVNDFQKGDIAEGYSVSREKKESFPLTVTSAQKNPTAFYLCASSSTQGMNTEAFFGQGTRLTVV.

The chain recombines TRBV6-1 with TRBJ1-6, with TRBD1 matching over 7 bases. The length of the CDR3 is 15 residues. CDR1 and CDR2 (germline): MNHNS, SASEGT. Losses at the gene ends were 2 bases for V and 8 bases for J; bases not matched to a gene: 6. CDR3 sequence: CASSEFVRGDSPLHF. Here the CDR3 DNA reads TGTGCCAGCAGTGAATTTGTCAGGGGGGATTCACCCCTCCACTTT.

The chain employs TRBV30 and TRBJ2-1, with TRBD2 matching over 9 bases. Germline V gene sequence: CDR1 GTSNPN, CDR2 SVGIG (reference sequence). J lost 10 bases, V lost 2 bases, and 15 bases had no gene match. This CDR3 is 16 amino acids long. In DNA, the CDR3 is TGTGCCTGGAGTCCATCTTTAGCGGGGGTCATTATGGAGCAGTTCTTC. Protein sequence: CAWSPSLAGVIMEQFF.

V gene TRBV19 combines with J gene TRBJ1-4, with D possibly TRBD1 on 5 matching bases. Trimming cost V 7 bases and J 7 bases, with 19 bases left between them. The CDR3 totals 15 residues. Germline-derived CDR1 and CDR2 are LNHDA and SQIVND (reference sequence). CDR3 DNA: TGTGCCAGTAAGAGTGCTGGGACTGGGGGTGAAAAACTGTTTTTT. Protein: CASKSAGTGGEKLFF.

Only one count was recorded for this clone. The chain has TRBV18 and TRBJ2-7; 9 bases map to TRBD1. With 4 bases clipped from V and 3 bases from J, the junction kept 1 base outside the gene matches. Germline CDR1 KGHSH, CDR2 LQKENI. The CDR3 is 13 residues long. CDR3 DNA: TGTGCCAGCTCACAGGGACAGGGCTACGAGCAGTACTTC. It translates to CASSQGQGYEQYF.

This chain joins TRBV6-5 and TRBJ1-4; D is unclear. Germline assignment: CDR1 MNHEY and CDR2 SVGAGI. This CDR3 comprises 13 residues. The V end lost 0 bases, the J end lost 10 bases, and 9 bases lay between the germline ends. The CDR3 coding sequence is TGTGCCAGCAGTTACTCGACTGAAGGAAAACTGTTTTTT. It specifies CASSYSTEGKLFF.

This clone was detected only once. V usage is TRBV5-6 and J usage is TRBJ1-6; D is perhaps TRBD1 (6 bases). This CDR3 has 14 residues. With 4 bases removed from V and 9 bases from J, the gap between germline ends came to 14 bases. CDR1 is SGHDT and CDR2 is YYEEEE in the germline V gene. DNA for the CDR3: TGTGCCAGCAGCCTGGACAGTCCAGGTTCACCCCTCCACTTT. This gives the protein CASSLDSPGSPLHF. The whole variable domain, remainder taken from reference TRBV5-6 and TRBJ1-6, is DAGVTQSPTHLIKTRGQQVTLRCSPKSGHDTVSWYQQALGQGPQFIFQYYEEEERQRGNFPDRFSGHQFPNYSSELNVNALLLGDSALYLCASSLDSPGSPLHFGNGTRLTVT.

The chain couples TRBV14 to TRBJ1-3; D might be TRBD1 (5 bases). With 6 bases removed from V and 1 base from J, the gap between germline ends came to 10 bases. The germline V gene encodes CDR1 SGHDN and CDR2 FVKESK. The CDR3 is 14 residues long. The CDR3 loop is CASRIQGSGNTIYF. The DNA for the CDR3 is TGTGCCAGCAGAATTCAGGGATCTGGAAACACCATATATTTT.

This chain uses TRBV5-1 with TRBJ2-7; the D is unclear. Germline V lookup: CDR1 SGHRS, CDR2 YFSETQ. The germline V and J ends were trimmed by 4 bases and 3 bases, with 17 bases remaining between them. The CDR3 covers 15 residues. CDR3 sequence (DNA): TGCGCCAGCAGCCTAGGGCCCCAAGACTTCTACGAGCAGTACTTC. Translation: CASSLGPQDFYEQYF. The full variable domain, its missing parts supplied by reference TRBV5-1 and TRBJ2-7, is KAGVTQTPRYLIKTRGQQVTLSCSPISGHRSVSWYQQTPGQGLQFLFEYFSETQRNKGNFPGRFSGRQFSNSRSEMNVSTLELGDSALYLCASSLGPQDFYEQYFGPGTRLTVT.

This sequence joins TRBV9 and TRBJ2-3, with D perhaps matching TRBD2 (5 bases). V lost 0 bases and J lost 2, with 10 bases in between. CDR3 size: 15 residues. CDR1 SGDLS and CDR2 YYNGEE come from the germline V gene. This CDR3 is CASSVGISVTDTQYF. DNA for the CDR3: TGTGCCAGCAGCGTAGGGATTAGCGTCACAGATACGCAGTATTTT.

This clone was counted only a few times. The chain recombines TRBV9 with TRBJ2-1, with TRBD1 identical over 9 bases. This CDR3 is built from 20 residues. Losses at the gene ends were 2 bases for V and 0 bases for J; bases not matched to a gene: 15. The germline gives CDR1 SGDLS, CDR2 YYNGEE. Here the CDR3 reads CASSVEDRGLPLSSYNEQFF. CDR3 nucleotides: TGTGCCAGCAGCGTGGAGGACAGGGGTCTCCCCTTGAGCTCCTACAATGAGCAGTTCTTC. The whole variable domain, remainder taken from reference TRBV9 and TRBJ2-1, is DSGVTQTPKHLITATGQRVTLRCSPRSGDLSVYWYQQSLDQGLQFLIQYYNGEERAKGNILERFSAQQFPDLHSELNLSSLELGDSALYFCASSVEDRGLPLSSYNEQFFGPGTRLTVL.

CDR3 nucleotide sequence: TGCGCCAGCAGCTTTGAGGGTCAGGACACTGAAGCTTTCTTT. This encodes CASSFEGQDTEAFF. J is TRBJ1-1 and V is TRBV5-1; D is undetermined. The germline V and J ends were trimmed by 2 bases and 3 bases, with 11 bases remaining between them. CDR1 is SGHRS and CDR2 is YFSETQ in the germline V gene. The CDR3 totals 14 residues.

The chain uses TRBV5-4 and TRBJ2-5; perhaps TRBD1 as D (5 bases). Per the germline V gene, CDR1 is SGHNT and CDR2 is YYREEE (reference sequence). With 1 base removed from V and 4 bases from J, the gap between germline ends came to 8 bases. The CDR3 is made up of 13 amino acids. The CDR3 DNA reads as TGTGCCAGCAGCTTGTTGCAGGGAGAGACCCAGTACTTC. This sequence encodes CASSLLQGETQYF.